Below, 10 T cell receptor beta chains from the same sample are listed, as sequenced in a study of cytomegalovirus exposure and HLA in healthy donors. This table comes from immunoSEQ multiplex PCR, and its TCRdb copy is limited to in-frame clones, with some not included. Of some 140,000 clones listed, 75% to 90% are singletons. Material: PBMCs. These receptor sequences come from a man aged 18 to 35 in good health and CMV-seropositive.

The rearrangement uses TRBV2 and TRBJ2-3; TRBD1 matches 10 bases. This CDR3 spans 14 amino acids. V gave up 7 bases and J gave up 3 bases; unmatched junction bases: 4. Germline V gene lookup returns CDR1 SNHLY and CDR2 FYNNEI. The CDR3 DNA reads TGTGCCAGCAACCGACAGGGGGCGACAGATACGCAGTATTTT. It specifies CASNRQGATDTQYF.

This clone was found a few times. The chain links TRBV2 to TRBJ2-3, with 8 nucleotides matching TRBD2. Germline CDR1 is SNHLY and CDR2 is FYNNEI. This CDR3 is built from 17 residues. Germline trimming cut 5 bases from V and 1 base from J; bases unmatched to any gene: 11. The CDR3 sequence: CASSYRGTGGGTDTQYF. The CDR3 DNA follows: TGTGCCAGCAGTTACCGGGGTACGGGGGGGGGCACAGATACGCAGTATTTT. The variable domain in full, completed from reference TRBV2 and TRBJ2-3, reads EPEVTQTPSHQVTQMGQEVILRCVPISNHLYFYWYRQILGQKVEFLVSFYNNEISEKSEIFDDQFSVERPDGSNFTLKIRSTKLEDSAMYFCASSYRGTGGGTDTQYFGPGTRLTVL.

The rearrangement links TRBV7-2 to TRBJ1-2; 9 bases fit TRBD1. CDR1 and CDR2 (germline): SGHTA, FQGNSA. The CDR3 sequence is 15 residues long. Losses at the gene ends were 3 bases for V and 2 bases for J; bases not matched to a gene: 4. The CDR3 DNA reads as TGTGCCAGCAGCTTGGGACAGGGCGTCAACTATGGCTACACCTTC. It translates to CASSLGQGVNYGYTF.

CDR3 loop: CASSRLGAGNEQFF. In nucleotides, the CDR3 is TGTGCCAGCAGTAGACTAGGGGCGGGCAATGAGCAGTTCTTC. The gene calls are TRBV2 and TRBJ2-1; possible D gene TRBD2, 6 bases. The CDR3 extends over 14 amino acids. Deletions cut 5 bases from V and 6 bases from J, with 14 bases between. Germline-derived CDR1 and CDR2 are SNHLY and FYNNEI.

J is TRBJ1-2 and V is TRBV6-6; D gene unclear. Between the trimmed V and J ends, which lost 0 bases and 5 bases, there was a span of 13 bases. The CDR3 spans 15 residues. CDR1 is MNHNY and CDR2 is SVGAGI in the germline V gene (reference sequence). CDR3 in DNA: TGTGCCAGCAGTTACTCAGGCAGCCAGCGGTATGGCTACACCTTC. Translation: CASSYSGSQRYGYTF.

The chain recombines TRBV15 with TRBJ1-3; D unresolved. Trimming stripped 0 bases from V and 2 bases from J, with 8 bases between. The CDR3 runs to 15 residues. Germline V gene sequence: CDR1 LNHNV, CDR2 YYDKDF (reference sequence). As DNA, the CDR3 is TGTGCCACCAGCAGAGATTCCGGTCCTGGAAACACCATATATTTT. Translation: CATSRDSGPGNTIYF.

CDR3 sequence reads: CASSSRENTEAFF. The DNA of the CDR3 is TGTGCCAGCAGCTCCAGGGAGAACACTGAAGCTTTCTTT. This chain connects TRBV11-2 to TRBJ1-1, with a possible D match to TRBD1 (5 bases). The ends were cut back, 4 bases at V and 1 base at J, with 7 bases in the middle. The CDR3 covers 13 residues. CDR1 SGHAT and CDR2 FQNNGV come from the germline V gene.

J is TRBJ1-2 and V is TRBV6-5, with 11 bases identical to TRBD1. This CDR3 is built from 15 residues. In germline, CDR1 is MNHEY, CDR2 SVGAGI. The junction had 8 bases not matched to a gene; V was cut back by 6 bases and J by 5 bases. CDR3 loop: CASSYKGQGAYGYTF. The CDR3 region has the DNA TGTGCCAGCAGCTATAAAGGACAGGGGGCGTATGGCTACACCTTC.

This clone showed up just once. The V call is TRBV25-1, the J call TRBJ1-3; D ambiguous. This CDR3 region has 13 residues. V was pared by 0 bases and J by 6 bases, with 6 bases between. From germline, CDR1 is MGHDK and CDR2 SYGVNS. CDR3 residues: CASSEYIQNTIYF. The CDR3 nucleotides are TGTGCCAGCAGTGAATATATACAAAACACCATATATTTT.

This chain connects TRBV6-6 to TRBJ2-3; TRBD1 is a possible D gene (6 bases). The CDR3 is made up of 14 amino acids. Germline CDR1 and CDR2: MNHNY and SVGAGI (reference sequence). Trimming removed 0 bases at V and 2 bases at J, with 6 bases between. The CDR3 here is CASSYSGATDTQYF. The CDR3 DNA reads TGTGCCAGCAGTTACTCGGGGGCCACAGATACGCAGTATTTT.